The 4 T cell receptor beta chains given below trace back to one sample, sequenced in a study of cytomegalovirus exposure and HLA in healthy donors. Data came from immunoSEQ multiplex PCR; TCRdb stores just in-frame clones and leaves some out. Among roughly 120,000 clones, approximately 90% were seen once, and the ten largest hold about 4.2%. Sequenced: PBMCs. These receptors all stem from a man aged 18 to 35 in good health and CMV-seropositive.

The V call is TRBV5-1, the J call TRBJ2-1; 7 bases fit TRBD1. Looked up from germline, CDR1 is SGHRS and CDR2 is YFSETQ. The CDR3 sequence is 15 residues long. V shed 3 bases and J 3 bases; nucleotides not matched to a gene: 6. CDR3 residues: CASSSTGVGYNEQFF. Written as DNA, the CDR3 is TGCGCCAGCAGCTCCACAGGGGTAGGCTACAATGAGCAGTTCTTC.

This chain connects TRBV4-1 to TRBJ2-7, with 7 nucleotides matching TRBD1. This CDR3 is built from 15 residues. The J segment lost 6 bases and the V segment lost 4 bases, leaving 12 bases of the junction unmatched. Per germline, CDR1 MGHRA and CDR2 YSYEKL. The CDR3 spells CASSPPGTASGEQYF. CDR3 sequence (DNA): TGCGCCAGCAGCCCCCCTGGGACAGCCTCGGGCGAGCAGTACTTC.

Comments on this clone: An end of the junction differs from the germline gene, which may be a read error. This chain joins TRBV29-1 and TRBJ1-1, with D possibly matching TRBD1 (5 bases). The germline V gene encodes CDR1 SQVTM and CDR2 ANQGSEA. The CDR3 totals 11 residues. CDR3 region: CSAEEGPGPRF. The CDR3 DNA reads TGCAGCGCCGAAGAGGGGCCAGGTCCACGGTTT.

This chain connects TRBV7-6 to TRBJ2-2; D ambiguous. The CDR3 length is 18 residues. Germline V gives CDR1 SGHVS, CDR2 FNYEAQ. V was trimmed by 1 base and J by 5 bases, leaving 20 bases between them. In nucleotides, the CDR3 is TGTGCCAGCAGCTTAGGCTTCGGCGGTCCCCTTCGGACCGGGGAGCTGTTTTTT. Amino acids: CASSLGFGGPLRTGELFF.